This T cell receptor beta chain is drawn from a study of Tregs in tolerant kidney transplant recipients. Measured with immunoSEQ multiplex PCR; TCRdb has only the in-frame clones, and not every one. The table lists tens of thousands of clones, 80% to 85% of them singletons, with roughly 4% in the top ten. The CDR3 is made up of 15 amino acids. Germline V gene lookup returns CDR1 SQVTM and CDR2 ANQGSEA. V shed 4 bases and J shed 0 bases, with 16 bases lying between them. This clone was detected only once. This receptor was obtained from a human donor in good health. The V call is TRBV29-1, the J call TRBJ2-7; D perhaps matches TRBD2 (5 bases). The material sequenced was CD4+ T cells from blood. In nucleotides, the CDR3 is TGCAGCGTTGTGACACCCGGTGGGAGCTCCTACGAGCAGTACTTC. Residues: CSVVTPGGSSYEQYF.